This T cell receptor (beta chain) was documented in a study of T cell responses to AZD1222 COVID-19 vaccine. Study information: Samples with a second dose at about 4 or about 12 weeks were pooled together. Findings and limits, study-wide: At baseline, seropositivity was found in only a handful of AZD1222 recipients.

CDR3 length: 17 residues. From germline, CDR1 is SGHRS and CDR2 YFSETQ. Trimming removed 1 base from V and 2 bases from J; junction bases left unmatched: 12. On this clone: What it binds is not known.

The table came from immunoSEQ multiplex PCR; TCRdb's copy has only in-frame clones and leaves some out. Seen here are some 96,000 clones, around 90% observed once, and the top ten hold more than 1.5%. The material was peripheral blood, obtained on day 0 of AZD1222 vaccination. The rearrangement joins TRBV5-1 to TRBJ2-7; 7 nucleotides match TRBD2. The sequence derives from an adult in good health. The CDR3 coding sequence is TGCGCCAGCAGCTTGTCCGCTAGCGGTTCGGTGGCCTACGAGCAGTACTTC. This translates into CASSLSASGSVAYEQYF.